The rows below give T cell receptor beta chains drawn from one sample of a study of vaccination effects on CD4 cells after COVID-19. Using immunoSEQ multiplex PCR, the repertoire was profiled, and TCRdb retains in-frame clones only, with some absent. The sample comprises over 45,000 clones, approximately 61% of which are singletons, and approximately 5% rests with the top ten. Their antigens remain unidentified. The starting material was CD4+ T cells from PBMCs cultured without peptide, obtained before COVID-19 vaccination. The receptor set was obtained from a human donor who received a COVID-19 vaccine. Both conserved end residues are part of each CDR3. D genes are given only for firm matches. Clone size is not always given. Where it is, it says once, few, many or a class for expanded clones.

D	V	J	size	DNA	CDR3
NA	TRBV10-3	TRBJ1-4	NA	TGTGCCATCAGTGAGTACAGGGCCGAAAAACTGTTTTTT	CAISEYRAEKLFF
TRBD1	TRBV3-1/TRBV3-2	TRBJ1-2	few	TGTGCCAGCAGCCAAGATCAAGGGGGCGGAGCTAACTATGGCTACACCTTC	CASSQDQGGGANYGYTF
NA	TRBV6-5	TRBJ2-7	once	TGTGCCAGCAGTTACTCGGCCGGGAGAGACGAGCAGTACTTC	CASSYSAGRDEQYF
NA	TRBV20-1	TRBJ2-7	NA	TGCAGTGCTAGAAAGGGCGACGAGCAGTACTTC	CSARKGDEQYF
NA	TRBV6-6	TRBJ1-1	NA	TGTGCCAGCAGTTACTTTCCAGATATGAACACTGAAGCTTTCTTT	CASSYFPDMNTEAFF
NA	TRBV18	TRBJ2-3	NA	TGTGCCAGCTCACCAATGGGGACACGCGCCACAGATACGCAGTATTTT	CASSPMGTRATDTQYF
NA	TRBV30	TRBJ2-1	NA	TGTGCCTGGAGTACCCTCCTCTCCTACAATGAGCAGTTCTTC	CAWSTLLSYNEQFF
TRBD2	TRBV15	TRBJ2-7	NA	TGTGCCACCAGCAGAGATCGGGGGTCGGGACTAGCGGGAGCCTACGAGCAGTACTTC	CATSRDRGSGLAGAYEQYF
NA	TRBV25-1	TRBJ1-1	once	TGTGCCAGCAGTGAAGGGGGGGCGGTGGGCACTGAAGCTTTCTTT	CASSEGGAVGTEAFF
TRBD1	TRBV4-1	TRBJ2-5	NA	TGCGCCAGCAGCTTCGACAGGGGATCGTTAGAGACCCAGTACTTC	CASSFDRGSLETQYF
TRBD2	TRBV4-1	TRBJ2-2	few	TGCGCCAGCAGCCAACGCCCCCCGGGACTAGCGAACACCGGGGAGCTGTTTTTT	CASSQRPPGLANTGELFF
NA	TRBV5-4	TRBJ2-7	NA	TGTGCCAGCAGCTCGACAGGTCAAGGTCCCTACGAGCAGTACTTC	CASSSTGQGPYEQYF
NA	TRBV5-8	TRBJ1-3	few	TGTGCCAGCACGAAAGGGCAGCAAAACACCATATATTTT	CASTKGQQNTIYF
TRBD1	TRBV5-4	TRBJ1-2	once	TGTGCCAGCAGCTTGGGACAGGGCAACTATGGCTACACCTTC	CASSLGQGNYGYTF
TRBD1	TRBV10-3	TRBJ1-1	NA	TGTGCCATCGGTACAGGGGGTGGTGAAGCTTTCTTT	CAIGTGGGEAFF
NA	TRBV20-1	TRBJ1-1	NA	TGCAGTGCTAGTACGGCGCAGGGGTTTAGTTACTCTGAAGCTTTCTTT	CSASTAQGFSYSEAFF
TRBD1	TRBV19	TRBJ2-1	NA	TGTGCCAGTAGTATTGGTCAGGGGGCTTTGAATGAGCAGTTCTTC	CASSIGQGALNEQFF
TRBD1	TRBV24-1	TRBJ2-2	NA	TGTGCCACCAGTGGAAACGGACAGGTACGGAGCACCGGGGAGCTGTTTTTT	CATSGNGQVRSTGELFF
NA	TRBV7-2	TRBJ2-1	NA	TGTGCCAGCAGCTTAGTCGCCGGCTCCTACAATGAGCAGTTCTTC	CASSLVAGSYNEQFF
NA	TRBV3-1/TRBV3-2	TRBJ1-6	few	TGTGCCAGCAGCCCCCCATTACAGGATTCACCCCTCCACTTT	CASSPPLQDSPLHF
TRBD2	TRBV4-1	TRBJ2-5	NA	TGCGCCAGCAGCCAAGATCGACTAGCTCAAGAGACCCAGTACTTC	CASSQDRLAQETQYF
NA	TRBV5-1	TRBJ2-1	NA	TGCGCCAGCAGCCCTGGACGGAGGAGCTCCTACAATGAGCAGTTCTTC	CASSPGRRSSYNEQFF